Sequencing of this TCR beta chain was carried out in a study of blood T cell repertoires in COVID-19. The overall study: Acute and convalescent COVID-19 specimens originated in the United States, Italy and Spain. In each case, the material was cDNA or gDNA derived from T cells, B-cell-depleted T cells, or PBMCs.

Residents of 24 US areas, aged about 18 to 95 years, made up the participants. Donors were grouped by their self-reported clinical history. Germline-derived CDR1 and CDR2 are KGHSH and LQKENI. V gave up 3 bases and J gave up 2 bases, with 14 bases separating them. The CDR3 has 15 residues. Sequencing used immunoSEQ multiplex PCR; TCRdb keeps in-frame clones, though not all of them. Of under 200,000 clones in the sample, 87% were seen once. The specimen sequenced was PBMCs or T cells enriched from blood (not recorded which). This TCR was recovered from a woman in her forties or fifties who had recovered from COVID-19. The rearrangement links TRBV18 to TRBJ2-7; perhaps TRBD2 as D (5 bases). Here the CDR3 reads CASSPGSSATYEQYF. In DNA, the CDR3 is TGTGCCAGCTCACCTGGGAGTAGCGCAACCTACGAGCAGTACTTC.